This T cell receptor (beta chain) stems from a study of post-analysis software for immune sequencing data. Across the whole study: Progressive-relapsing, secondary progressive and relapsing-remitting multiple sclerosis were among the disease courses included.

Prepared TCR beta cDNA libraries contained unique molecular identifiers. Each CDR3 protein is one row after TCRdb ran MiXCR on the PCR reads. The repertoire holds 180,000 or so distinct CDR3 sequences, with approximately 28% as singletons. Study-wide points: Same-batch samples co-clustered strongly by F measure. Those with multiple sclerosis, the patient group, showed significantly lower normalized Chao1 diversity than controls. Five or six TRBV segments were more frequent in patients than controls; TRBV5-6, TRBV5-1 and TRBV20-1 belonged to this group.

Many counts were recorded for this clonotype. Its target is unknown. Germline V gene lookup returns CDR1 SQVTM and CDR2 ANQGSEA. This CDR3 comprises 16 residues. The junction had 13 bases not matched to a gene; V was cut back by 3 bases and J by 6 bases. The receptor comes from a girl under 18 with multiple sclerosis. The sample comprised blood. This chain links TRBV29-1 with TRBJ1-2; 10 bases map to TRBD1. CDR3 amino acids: CSVDGDRGEYWHGYTF. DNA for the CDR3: TGCAGCGTTGATGGGGACAGGGGAGAATATTGGCATGGCTACACCTTC.